This is a list of T cell receptor beta chains from one sample in a study of blood T cells in healthy people across ages. TCRdb reprocessed the 5' RACE reads via MiXCR and lists one record per CDR3 protein. This table holds fewer than 1,000,000 distinct CDR3 sequences, around 45% found once. The material sequenced was blood. These receptors were collected from a man of 80 years or more in good health. The CDR3 runs from the conserved cysteine through the conserved F or W. The D gene is left open where the match is weak. Rows give clone size only sometimes, using once, few, many, or a class for an expanded clone.

V: TRBV6-6
size: NA
length: 12
J: TRBJ2-7
D: NA
DNA: TGTGTCATATCCACCAACTTCTACGAGCAGTACTTC
CDR3: CVISTNFYEQYF

V: TRBV6-1
size: NA
length: 15
J: TRBJ2-7
D: NA
DNA: TGTGCCAGCAAACCTAGGAGGGCCTCCTACAATGAGCAGTACTTC
CDR3: CASKPRRASYNEQYF

V: TRBV20-1
size: NA
length: 15
J: TRBJ2-7
D: NA
DNA: TGCAGTGCTAGATCCCCCCGGGAGACCCCCTACGAGCAGTACTTC
CDR3: CSARSPRETPYEQYF

V: TRBV7-2
size: NA
length: 15
J: TRBJ2-3
D: TRBD2
DNA: TGTGCCGGCAGGCCCGGGACTAGCGCCGGAGATACGCAGTATTTT
CDR3: CAGRPGTSAGDTQYF

V: TRBV20-1
size: NA
length: 14
J: TRBJ2-7
D: NA
DNA: TGCAGTGCGGAAACGGGACTTGGCTCCTACGAGCAGTACTTC
CDR3: CSAETGLGSYEQYF

V: TRBV5-1
size: once
length: 15
J: TRBJ2-7
D: NA
DNA: TGCGCCAGCAGCCTGGGTCGCGGAGGGGACTACGAGCAGTACTTC
CDR3: CASSLGRGGDYEQYF

V: TRBV30
size: few
length: 14
J: TRBJ2-3
D: NA
DNA: TGTGCCTGGAGTGTTCTGGAGTTCACAGATACGCAGTATTTT
CDR3: CAWSVLEFTDTQYF

V: TRBV7-2
size: once
length: 13
J: TRBJ2-7
D: NA
DNA: TGTGCCAGCAGTTATTCCGGGGTCTACGAGCAGTACTTC
CDR3: CASSYSGVYEQYF

V: TRBV9
size: many
length: 14
J: TRBJ2-5
D: TRBD2
DNA: TGTGCCAGCAGCATTAGCGGGGTCCAAGAGACCCAGTACTTC
CDR3: CASSISGVQETQYF

V: TRBV5-1
size: few
length: 15
J: TRBJ2-3
D: NA
DNA: TGCGCCAGCAGCGTAGTACTGGGACCCACAGATACGCAGTATTTT
CDR3: CASSVVLGPTDTQYF

V: TRBV28
size: many
length: 16
J: TRBJ2-1
D: TRBD2
DNA: TGTGCCAGCAGTTTCCGGACTAGCGGGAGGGCCAATGAGCAGTTCTTC
CDR3: CASSFRTSGRANEQFF

V: TRBV9
size: NA
length: 15
J: TRBJ2-3
D: NA
DNA: TGTGCCAGCAGCGTATTCCCGGGAGGCACAGATACGCAGTATTTT
CDR3: CASSVFPGGTDTQYF

V: TRBV12-3/TRBV12-4
size: NA
length: 13
J: TRBJ1-1
D: NA
DNA: TGTGCCAGCAGTGCCGGGATGAACACTGAAGCTTTCTTT
CDR3: CASSAGMNTEAFF

V: TRBV4-1
size: few
length: 16
J: TRBJ1-1
D: NA
DNA: TGCGCCAGCAGCCAAGTGTATCCGGGGGCGAACACTGAAGCTTTCTTT
CDR3: CASSQVYPGANTEAFF

V: TRBV20-1
size: NA
length: 12
J: TRBJ1-1
D: NA
DNA: TGCAGCTATGAGGGGTGGAACACTGAAGCTTTCTTT
CDR3: CSYEGWNTEAFF

V: TRBV5-1
size: NA
length: 14
J: TRBJ2-5
D: NA
DNA: TGCGCCGGCAGCTTGGAGGGAACGTGGGAGACCCAGTACTTC
CDR3: CAGSLEGTWETQYF

V: TRBV12-3/TRBV12-4
size: few
length: 13
J: TRBJ1-4
D: NA
DNA: TGTGCCAGCAGCGATCGGGCACGCGAAAAACTGTTTTTT
CDR3: CASSDRAREKLFF

V: TRBV6-5
size: NA
length: 14
J: TRBJ1-4
D: NA
DNA: TGTGCCAGCAGGGACGATGCAACTAATGAAAAACTGTTTTTT
CDR3: CASRDDATNEKLFF

V: TRBV28
size: NA
length: 14
J: TRBJ1-6
D: TRBD1
DNA: TGTGCCAGCAGGACAGACAGGGCTAATTCACCCCTCCACTTT
CDR3: CASRTDRANSPLHF

V: TRBV27
size: few
length: 15
J: TRBJ2-2
D: TRBD2
DNA: TGTGCCAGCAGCGGACTAGCGGTGGACACCGGGGAGCTGTTTTTT
CDR3: CASSGLAVDTGELFF

V: TRBV29-1
size: once
length: 14
J: TRBJ1-1
D: NA
DNA: TGCAGCGTTGAGGTAACGCGGGGGAACACTGAAGCTTTCTTT
CDR3: CSVEVTRGNTEAFF

V: TRBV28
size: many
length: 14
J: TRBJ2-7
D: NA
DNA: TGTGCCAGCAGTTTACTCCGGGGACCCTACGAGCAGTACTTC
CDR3: CASSLLRGPYEQYF

V: TRBV29-1
size: NA
length: 13
J: TRBJ1-1
D: NA
DNA: TGTAGCGTCACGAGAGGGTCGAACACTGAAGCTTTCTTT
CDR3: CSVTRGSNTEAFF

V: TRBV10-3
size: few
length: 16
J: TRBJ2-1
D: TRBD2
DNA: TGTGCCATCAGTGAGTCGACTAGCGGGAGGGCCAATGAGCAGTTCTTC
CDR3: CAISESTSGRANEQFF

V: TRBV27
size: NA
length: 15
J: TRBJ1-2
D: TRBD1
DNA: TGTGCCAGCAGTCACGGACAGGGGTCAGACTATGGCTACACCTTC
CDR3: CASSHGQGSDYGYTF

V: TRBV21-1
size: NA
length: 13
J: TRBJ2-1
D: NA
DNA: TGTGCCAGCGCCAGGTGCGGGAGGGGTGAGCAGTTCTTC
CDR3: CASARCGRGEQFF

V: TRBV20-1
size: once
length: 17
J: TRBJ2-1
D: TRBD2
DNA: TGCAGTGCTAGAGAGGGGACTAGCGGGGCCCGGGGGAATGAGCAGTTCTTC
CDR3: CSAREGTSGARGNEQFF

V: TRBV20-1
size: few
length: 12
J: TRBJ2-5
D: NA
DNA: TGCAGTGCTAGAGGAGGGGTCGAGACCCAGTACTTC
CDR3: CSARGGVETQYF

V: TRBV24-1
size: NA
length: 16
J: TRBJ2-1
D: NA
DNA: TGTGCCACCAGTGATTTAAGAGGGGATCCCTACAATGAGCAGTTCTTC
CDR3: CATSDLRGDPYNEQFF

V: TRBV20-1
size: NA
length: 14
J: TRBJ2-1
D: NA
DNA: TGCAGTGGTAGAAGTGTCCACTCCTACAATGAGCAGTTCTTC
CDR3: CSGRSVHSYNEQFF

V: TRBV29-1
size: few
length: 11
J: TRBJ2-7
D: NA
DNA: TGCAGCGTTGAAACCGGGGGCAAGCAGTACTTC
CDR3: CSVETGGKQYF

V: TRBV9
size: NA
length: 14
J: TRBJ2-2
D: NA
DNA: TGTGCCAGCAGCGTAGATGGCAGCGCCGGGGAGCTGTTTTTT
CDR3: CASSVDGSAGELFF

V: TRBV6-1
size: NA
length: 17
J: TRBJ2-7
D: NA
DNA: TGTGCCAGCAGTCCGCCCCCGGGACAACGCTCCTACAATGAGCAGTACTTC
CDR3: CASSPPPGQRSYNEQYF

V: TRBV20-1
size: many
length: 13
J: TRBJ2-3
D: NA
DNA: TGCAGTGCTAGAGACGGGATCACAGATACGCAGTATTTT
CDR3: CSARDGITDTQYF

V: TRBV20-1
size: NA
length: 15
J: TRBJ2-1
D: TRBD2
DNA: TGCAGTGCCCCAGCAACGGGAGGGTTGATGAATGAGCAGTTCTTC
CDR3: CSAPATGGLMNEQFF

V: TRBV12-3/TRBV12-4
size: NA
length: 14
J: TRBJ1-4
D: TRBD1
DNA: TGTGCCGGCAGTCGGACAGGAACTAATGAAAAACTGTTTTTT
CDR3: CAGSRTGTNEKLFF

V: TRBV6-2/TRBV6-3
size: NA
length: 17
J: TRBJ2-5
D: TRBD1
DNA: TGTGCCAGCAGTTACTCGAGGGGACAGCCCAACCAAGGGACCCAGTACTTC
CDR3: CASSYSRGQPNQGTQYF

V: TRBV25-1
size: NA
length: 15
J: TRBJ2-7
D: TRBD2
DNA: TGTGCCAGCGAACCCGGGACTAGCGGGAGCTACGAGCAGTACTTC
CDR3: CASEPGTSGSYEQYF

V: TRBV28
size: NA
length: 16
J: TRBJ1-3
D: TRBD1
DNA: TGTGCCAGCACCGACGGGACAGCCAACTCTGGAAACACCATATATTTT
CDR3: CASTDGTANSGNTIYF

V: TRBV12-3/TRBV12-4
size: NA
length: 11
J: TRBJ2-7
D: NA
DNA: TGTGCCAGCAGTTTGAGCAATGAGCAGTACTTC
CDR3: CASSLSNEQYF

V: TRBV29-1
size: NA
length: 16
J: TRBJ2-1
D: TRBD2
DNA: TGCAGCGTCGGCGGCGTCAGCGGGAGCTCCTACAATGAGCAGTTCTTC
CDR3: CSVGGVSGSSYNEQFF

V: TRBV20-1
size: NA
length: 14
J: TRBJ1-1
D: NA
DNA: TGCAGTGCTAGCACTCTCGGGGGGCTAACTGAAGCTTTCTTT
CDR3: CSASTLGGLTEAFF

V: TRBV20-1
size: NA
length: 18
J: TRBJ2-5
D: TRBD2
DNA: TGCAGTGCTAGTCCTGGACTAGCGGGAGGAGGGTTTACTAGTGAGCAGTACTTC
CDR3: CSASPGLAGGGFTSEQYF

V: TRBV9
size: few
length: 14
J: TRBJ2-5
D: NA
DNA: TGTGCCAGCAGCGGCGGGACCCCGGGGGAGACCCAGTACTTC
CDR3: CASSGGTPGETQYF

V: TRBV4-3
size: few
length: 17
J: TRBJ2-3
D: TRBD2
DNA: TGCGCCAGCAGCCAGACTAGCGGGAGGTCCCGTTTGGATACGCAGTATTTT
CDR3: CASSQTSGRSRLDTQYF

V: TRBV20-1
size: NA
length: 14
J: TRBJ2-3
D: TRBD2
DNA: TGCAGTGCTAGAAATAGTCTAGCGGGAGATACGCAGTATTTT
CDR3: CSARNSLAGDTQYF

V: TRBV6-6
size: NA
length: 13
J: TRBJ1-5
D: NA
DNA: TGTGCCAGCAGTTACTCGGAGAATCAGCCCCAGCATTTT
CDR3: CASSYSENQPQHF

V: TRBV7-2
size: NA
length: 13
J: TRBJ1-5
D: NA
DNA: TGTGCCAGCAGCCGGACACTCAATCAGCCCCAGCATTTT
CDR3: CASSRTLNQPQHF

V: TRBV4-2
size: NA
length: 17
J: TRBJ2-1
D: TRBD2
DNA: TGTGCCAGCAGCCAAGATTTCACTAGCGGGACCCACAATGAGCAGTTCTTC
CDR3: CASSQDFTSGTHNEQFF

V: TRBV5-1
size: few
length: 12
J: TRBJ2-1
D: NA
DNA: TGCGCCAGCAGCCCGCCCTACAATGAGCAGTTCTTC
CDR3: CASSPPYNEQFF

V: TRBV2
size: many
length: 14
J: TRBJ2-2
D: TRBD2
DNA: TGTGCCAGCATTGTTCGGGGGGGCACCGGGGAGCTGTTTTTT
CDR3: CASIVRGGTGELFF

V: TRBV29-1
size: once
length: 14
J: TRBJ2-2
D: NA
DNA: TGCAGCGTTGAAGGGGCGGGGGCCGCCGGGGAGCTGTTTTTT
CDR3: CSVEGAGAAGELFF

V: TRBV5-1
size: many
length: 18
J: TRBJ2-3
D: NA
DNA: TGCGCCAGCAGCTTGGGGCCCTCTCGAGCGCTTAGCACAGATACGCAGTATTTT
CDR3: CASSLGPSRALSTDTQYF

V: TRBV5-1
size: NA
length: 14
J: TRBJ2-3
D: TRBD1
DNA: TGCGCCAGCGGACGGGACAGGGAAGGAGATACGCAGTATTTT
CDR3: CASGRDREGDTQYF

V: TRBV29-1
size: few
length: 12
J: TRBJ2-5
D: NA
DNA: TGCAGCGCCTACACCCAATTCGGGGAGCAGTACTTC
CDR3: CSAYTQFGEQYF

V: TRBV12-3/TRBV12-4
size: many
length: 14
J: TRBJ2-7
D: NA
DNA: TGTGCCAGCAGTCCCTCGGGGGCGAGGTACGAGCAGTACTTC
CDR3: CASSPSGARYEQYF

V: TRBV29-1
size: few
length: 14
J: TRBJ2-7
D: NA
DNA: TGCAGCGGACAAATTAGCCGGACCCCCGGCGAGCAGTACTTC
CDR3: CSGQISRTPGEQYF

V: TRBV9
size: few
length: 16
J: TRBJ2-2
D: NA
DNA: TGTGCCAGCAGCGTAGTGGCGGGTTGGAACACCGGGGAGCTGTTTTTT
CDR3: CASSVVAGWNTGELFF

V: TRBV28
size: NA
length: 13
J: TRBJ1-1
D: NA
DNA: TGTGCCAGCAACGTGGGCACGAACACTGAAGCTTTCTTT
CDR3: CASNVGTNTEAFF

V: TRBV7-3
size: many
length: 19
J: TRBJ2-3
D: TRBD2
DNA: TGTGCCAGCAGCTTAAAGGGGACTAGCGGGAGAACTAGCACAGATACGCAGTATTTT
CDR3: CASSLKGTSGRTSTDTQYF